The sequence of this TCR beta chain was determined in a study of blood T cell repertoires in COVID-19. Per the authors' pipeline: How many nucleated cells were present was estimated from reference gene primer amplification. Assay used: immunoSEQ multiplex PCR; TCRdb lists only in-frame clones, some missing. The V and J calls and the clone size are those of that table, but D and trimming were determined from the DNA. The table includes a few hundred thousand clones, approximately 84% detected once. This clone came up a few times. This CDR3 spans 14 amino acids. Germline trimming cut 3 bases from V and 2 bases from J; bases unmatched to any gene: 4. The V gene's germline CDR1 is SGHRS and CDR2 YFSETQ.

V usage is TRBV5-1 and J usage is TRBJ1-2, with 7 positions matching TRBD1. The clonotype was recovered from a man between 35 and 55 years old who had recovered from COVID-19. The sample was PBMCs or T cells enriched from blood (not recorded which). For the CDR3, the DNA is TGCGCCAGCAGCTCTCAGGGACAGAACTATGGCTACACCTTC. It specifies CASSSQGQNYGYTF.